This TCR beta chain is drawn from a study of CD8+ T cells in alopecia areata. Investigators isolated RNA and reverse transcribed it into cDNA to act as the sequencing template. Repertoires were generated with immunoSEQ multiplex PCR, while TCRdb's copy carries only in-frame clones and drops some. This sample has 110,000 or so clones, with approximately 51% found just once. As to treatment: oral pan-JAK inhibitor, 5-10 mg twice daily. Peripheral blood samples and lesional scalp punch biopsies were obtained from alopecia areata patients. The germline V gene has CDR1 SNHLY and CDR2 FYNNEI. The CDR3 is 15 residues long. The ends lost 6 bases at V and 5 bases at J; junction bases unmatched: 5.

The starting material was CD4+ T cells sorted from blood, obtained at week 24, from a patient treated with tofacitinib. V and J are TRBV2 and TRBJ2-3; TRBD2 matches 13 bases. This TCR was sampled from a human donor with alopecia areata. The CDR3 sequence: CASRRLAGGVDTQYF. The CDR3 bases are TGTGCCAGCAGACGACTAGCGGGGGGAGTAGATACGCAGTATTTT.